The 15 T cell receptor beta chains listed next were all sequenced from one sample in a study of blood T cell repertoires in COVID-19. Measured with immunoSEQ multiplex PCR; TCRdb has only the in-frame clones, and not every one. There are 200,000 to 300,000 clones in the sample; 83% occur only once, and more than 5.5% lies in the top ten. Material: peripheral blood. The source of these receptors is a human donor in a cohort sampled during active COVID-19.

This clone was observed a few times. The rearrangement joins TRBV6-4 to TRBJ2-3; no definite D call. The CDR3 extends over 13 amino acids. The V end was cut by 4 bases, the J end by 6 bases, with 11 bases between. Looked up from germline, CDR1 is MRHNA and CDR2 is SNTAGT. The CDR3 sequence is CASSALSEDTQYF. CDR3 sequence (DNA): TGTGCCAGCAGTGCCCTTAGTGAGGATACGCAGTATTTT.

The CDR3 reads CASSEQGNEKLFF. Written as DNA, the CDR3 is TGCGCCAGCAGTGAACAGGGAAATGAAAAACTGTTTTTT. The chain couples TRBV10-1 to TRBJ1-4, with D perhaps matching TRBD1 (6 bases). CDR1 WNHNN and CDR2 SYGVQD come from the germline V gene (reference sequence). Trimming removed 3 bases from V and 5 bases from J, with 7 bases in between. The CDR3 length is 13 residues.

This chain joins TRBV23-1 and TRBJ1-4, with D uncertain. TRBV23-1 is classed as an ORF, of uncertain function. V lost 0 bases to trimming and J lost 4 bases, with 9 bases between them. This CDR3 comprises 15 residues. The CDR3 is CASSQSRRDNEKLFF. The CDR3, as DNA: TGCGCCAGCAGTCAATCGCGGAGGGATAATGAAAAACTGTTTTTT.

The chain has TRBV15 and TRBJ2-7; D call uncertain. The CDR3 loop spans 14 amino acids. Deletions cut 0 bases from V and 2 bases from J, with 8 bases between. CDR1 is LNHNV, CDR2 YYDKDF, per germline (reference sequence). This CDR3 is CATSRDPTAYEQYF. The DNA of the CDR3 is TGTGCCACCAGCAGAGATCCTACAGCCTACGAGCAGTACTTC. Variable domain in full (rest from reference TRBV15 and TRBJ2-7): DAMVIQNPRYQVTQFGKPVTLSCSQTLNHNVMYWYQQKSSQAPKLLFHYYDKDFNNEADTPDNFQSRRPNTSFCFLDIRSPGLGDTAMYLCATSRDPTAYEQYFGPGTRLTVT.

The J gene is TRBJ2-5, the V gene TRBV11-2, with D perhaps matching TRBD2 (5 bases). The CDR3 length is 18 residues. Germline CDR1 reads SGHAT; CDR2 reads FQNNGV. Deletions cut 0 bases from V and 5 bases from J, with 22 bases between. Here the CDR3 reads CASSLELSSWASMETQYF. Written as DNA, the CDR3 is TGTGCCAGCAGCTTAGAATTGAGTTCATGGGCTAGCATGGAGACCCAGTACTTC.

The rearrangement uses TRBV19 and TRBJ1-5; tentatively, D is TRBD1 (6 bases). Germline loops: CDR1 LNHDA, CDR2 SQIVND (reference sequence). The CDR3 has 18 residues. Between the trimmed V and J ends, which lost 4 bases and 0 bases, there was a span of 19 bases. In DNA, the CDR3 is TGTGCCAGTAGTAAATATCAGGACAGTACTTATAGCAATCAGCCCCAGCATTTT. This gives the protein CASSKYQDSTYSNQPQHF. The full variable domain, with the rest looked up from reference TRBV19 and TRBJ1-5, is DGGITQSPKYLFRKEGQNVTLSCEQNLNHDAMYWYRQDPGQGLRLIYYSQIVNDFQKGDIAEGYSVSREKKESFPLTVTSAQKNPTAFYLCASSKYQDSTYSNQPQHFGDGTRLSIL.

This rearrangement joins TRBV11-3 to TRBJ2-1; 9 bases are a match to TRBD2. The CDR3 totals 15 residues. After removal of 1 base from V and 6 bases from J, the junction contained 4 bases not matched to a gene. Germline assignment: CDR1 SGHNT and CDR2 YENEEA. CDR3 nucleotide sequence: TGTGCCAGCAGCTTAGCTAGCGGGGTCACCAATGAGCAGTTCTTC. This gives the protein CASSLASGVTNEQFF.

J is TRBJ1-6 and V is TRBV5-1; 7 bases agree with TRBD1. The V gene end was trimmed by 4 bases and the J gene end by 8 bases; junction bases not matched to a gene: 6. Germline values: CDR1 SGHRS, CDR2 YFSETQ. The CDR3 extends over 14 amino acids. The CDR3 loop is CASSLDRVHSPLHF. The CDR3, as DNA: TGCGCCAGCAGCCTCGACAGGGTCCATTCACCCCTCCACTTT.

This chain joins TRBV3-1 (or the pseudogene TRBV3-2) and TRBJ1-3; no firm D call. Trimming took off 4 bases at V and 3 bases at J, with 10 bases between the two ends. The CDR3 has 14 amino acids. Germline V CDR1 and CDR2: LGHDT, YNNKEL (reference sequence). The CDR3, as DNA: TGTGCCAGCAGCCCGGCGGTCTTTGGAAACACCATATATTTT. This translates into CASSPAVFGNTIYF.

The gene calls are TRBV9 and TRBJ2-7; 8 positions match TRBD2. The CDR3 consists of 20 residues. Germline CDR1 and CDR2: SGDLS and YYNGEE. With V trimmed by 3 bases and J by 3 bases, 23 bases remained unmatched. CDR3 amino acids: CASSERDSGNALFFDYEQYF. CDR3 DNA sequence: TGTGCCAGCAGCGAGAGGGATAGCGGGAACGCGCTCTTCTTCGACTACGAGCAGTACTTC.

Many counts were recorded for this clone. The genes are TRBV4-1 and TRBJ2-7; tentative D call: TRBD1 (6 bases). The ends were cut back, 4 bases at V and 2 bases at J, with 15 bases in the middle. The CDR3 loop spans 15 amino acids. CDR1 is MGHRA and CDR2 is YSYEKL in the germline V gene. Here the CDR3 DNA reads TGCGCCAGCAGCCCTCGGGTAGGGGACACCTACGAGCAGTACTTC. Translation gives CASSPRVGDTYEQYF.

The CDR3: CATRGRGSNQPQHF. In nucleotides, the CDR3 is TGTGCCACCAGAGGCAGGGGGTCCAATCAGCCCCAGCATTTT. The chain has TRBV24-1 and TRBJ1-5, with 7 bases lining up with TRBD1. Per germline, CDR1 KGHDR and CDR2 SFDVKD. The V and J ends lost 7 bases and 3 bases, in that order; junction bases with no gene match: 5. The length of the CDR3 is 14 residues.

V and J are TRBV10-1 and TRBJ2-3; the D gene is possibly TRBD1 (5 bases). From germline, CDR1 is WNHNN and CDR2 SYGVQD (reference sequence). The V end lost 4 bases, the J end lost 0 bases, and 11 bases lay between the germline ends. The CDR3 has 15 residues. The CDR3 is CASSGTWGSTDTQYF. The CDR3 coding sequence is TGCGCCAGCAGTGGAACCTGGGGCAGCACAGATACGCAGTATTTT.

The V call is TRBV19, the J call TRBJ2-3, with D perhaps TRBD2 (6 bases). Germline values: CDR1 LNHDA, CDR2 SQIVND (reference sequence). The CDR3 is 15 amino acids. V gave up 3 bases and J gave up 2 bases, with 12 bases separating them. This chain's CDR3 is CASSIGTDNTDTQYF. In DNA, the CDR3 is TGTGCCAGTAGTATCGGGACTGATAACACAGATACGCAGTATTTT.

The chain carries TRBV6-5 and TRBJ1-2; tentative D call: TRBD1 (5 bases). The germline V gene has CDR1 MNHEY and CDR2 SVGAGI. This CDR3 region has 15 residues. The ends were cut back, 5 bases at V and 2 bases at J, with 15 bases in the middle. The CDR3 reads CASSRAGRQNYGYTF. The DNA of the CDR3 is TGTGCCAGCAGTAGGGCAGGGCGTCAAAACTATGGCTACACCTTC.